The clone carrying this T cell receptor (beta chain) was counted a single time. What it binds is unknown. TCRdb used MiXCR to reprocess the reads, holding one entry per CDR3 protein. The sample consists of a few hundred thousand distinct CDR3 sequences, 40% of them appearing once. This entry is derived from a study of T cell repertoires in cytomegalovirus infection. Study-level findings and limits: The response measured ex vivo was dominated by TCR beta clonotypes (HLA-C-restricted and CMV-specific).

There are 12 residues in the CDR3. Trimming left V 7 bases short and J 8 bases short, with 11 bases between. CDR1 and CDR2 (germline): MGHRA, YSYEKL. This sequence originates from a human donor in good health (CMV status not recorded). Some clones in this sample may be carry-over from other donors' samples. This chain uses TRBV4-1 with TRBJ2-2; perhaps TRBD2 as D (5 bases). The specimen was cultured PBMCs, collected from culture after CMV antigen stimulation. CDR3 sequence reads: CASTGITGELFF. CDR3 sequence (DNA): TGCGCCAGCACGGGGATCACTGGGGAGCTGTTTTTT.